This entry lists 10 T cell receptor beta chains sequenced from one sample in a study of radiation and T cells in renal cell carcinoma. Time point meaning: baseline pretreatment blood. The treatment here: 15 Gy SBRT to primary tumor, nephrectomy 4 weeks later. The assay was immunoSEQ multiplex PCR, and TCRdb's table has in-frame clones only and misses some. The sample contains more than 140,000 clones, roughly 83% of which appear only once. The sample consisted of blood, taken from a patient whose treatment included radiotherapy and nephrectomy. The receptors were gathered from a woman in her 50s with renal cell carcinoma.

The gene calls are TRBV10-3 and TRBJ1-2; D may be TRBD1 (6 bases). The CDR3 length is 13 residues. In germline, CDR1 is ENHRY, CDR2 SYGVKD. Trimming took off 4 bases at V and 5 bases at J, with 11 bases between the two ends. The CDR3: CAISVDREYGYTF. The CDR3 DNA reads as TGTGCCATCAGTGTGGACAGAGAGTATGGCTACACCTTC.

The CDR3 spells CASGDITYNEQFF. The DNA for the CDR3 is TGTGCCAGCGGAGACATAACCTACAATGAGCAGTTCTTC. The chain uses TRBV5-4 and TRBJ2-1; D is unresolved. The CDR3 loop spans 13 amino acids. Trimming stripped 7 bases from V and 2 bases from J, with 10 bases between. CDR1 is SGHNT, CDR2 YYREEE, per germline (reference sequence).

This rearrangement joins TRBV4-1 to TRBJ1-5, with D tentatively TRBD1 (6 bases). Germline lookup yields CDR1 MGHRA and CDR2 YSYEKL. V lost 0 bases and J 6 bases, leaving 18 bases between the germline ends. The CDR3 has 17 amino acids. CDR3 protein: CASSQDGEAGAPQPQHF. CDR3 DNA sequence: TGCGCCAGCAGCCAAGATGGGGAGGCAGGGGCGCCTCAGCCCCAGCATTTT.

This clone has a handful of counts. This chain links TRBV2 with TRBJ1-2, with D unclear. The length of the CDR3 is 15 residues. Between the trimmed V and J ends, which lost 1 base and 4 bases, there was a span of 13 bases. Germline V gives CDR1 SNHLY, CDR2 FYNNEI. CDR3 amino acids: CASSEGTDQAYGYTF. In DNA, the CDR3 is TGTGCCAGCAGTGAAGGAACCGATCAAGCCTATGGCTACACCTTC. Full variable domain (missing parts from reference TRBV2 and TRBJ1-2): EPEVTQTPSHQVTQMGQEVILRCVPISNHLYFYWYRQILGQKVEFLVSFYNNEISEKSEIFDDQFSVERPDGSNFTLKIRSTKLEDSAMYFCASSEGTDQAYGYTFGSGTRLTVV.

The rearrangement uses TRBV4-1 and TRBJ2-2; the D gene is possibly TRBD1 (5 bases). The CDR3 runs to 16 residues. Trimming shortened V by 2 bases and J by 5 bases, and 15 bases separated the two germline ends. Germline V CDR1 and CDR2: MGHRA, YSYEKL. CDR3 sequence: CASSQPDIFGTGELFF. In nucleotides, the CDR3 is TGCGCCAGCAGCCAACCGGACATATTCGGAACCGGGGAGCTGTTTTTT.

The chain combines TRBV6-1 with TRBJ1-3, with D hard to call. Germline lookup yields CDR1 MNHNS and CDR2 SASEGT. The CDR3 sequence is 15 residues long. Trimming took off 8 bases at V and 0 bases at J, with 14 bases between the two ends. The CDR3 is CASAKGRDSGNTIYF. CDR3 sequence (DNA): TGTGCCAGCGCCAAAGGACGGGACTCTGGAAACACCATATATTTT.

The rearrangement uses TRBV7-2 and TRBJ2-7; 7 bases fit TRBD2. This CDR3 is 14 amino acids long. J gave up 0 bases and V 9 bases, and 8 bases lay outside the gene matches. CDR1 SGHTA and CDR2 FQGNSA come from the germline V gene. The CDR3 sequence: CASLAGLTSYEQYF. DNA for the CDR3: TGTGCCAGTCTCGCGGGACTAACCTCCTACGAGCAGTACTTC.

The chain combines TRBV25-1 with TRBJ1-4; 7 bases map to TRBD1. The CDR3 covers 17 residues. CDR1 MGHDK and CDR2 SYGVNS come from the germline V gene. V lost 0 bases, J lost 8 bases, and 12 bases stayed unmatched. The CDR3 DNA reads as TGTGCCAGCAGTGAATATGGACAGGTCTTCACAAAGGAAAAACTGTTTTTT. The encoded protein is CASSEYGQVFTKEKLFF.

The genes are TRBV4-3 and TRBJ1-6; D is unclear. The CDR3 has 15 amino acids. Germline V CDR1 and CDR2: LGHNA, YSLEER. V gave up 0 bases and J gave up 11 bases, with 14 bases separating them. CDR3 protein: CASSQDLEGSAPLHF. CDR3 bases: TGCGCCAGCAGCCAAGATTTAGAGGGATCGGCACCCCTCCACTTT.

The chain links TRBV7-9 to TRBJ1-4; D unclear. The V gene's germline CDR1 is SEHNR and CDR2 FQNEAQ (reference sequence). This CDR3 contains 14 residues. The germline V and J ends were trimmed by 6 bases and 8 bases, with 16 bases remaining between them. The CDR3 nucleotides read TGTGCCAGCAGTCCTCTGATAGCAGGAGAAAAACTGTTTTTT. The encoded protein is CASSPLIAGEKLFF.